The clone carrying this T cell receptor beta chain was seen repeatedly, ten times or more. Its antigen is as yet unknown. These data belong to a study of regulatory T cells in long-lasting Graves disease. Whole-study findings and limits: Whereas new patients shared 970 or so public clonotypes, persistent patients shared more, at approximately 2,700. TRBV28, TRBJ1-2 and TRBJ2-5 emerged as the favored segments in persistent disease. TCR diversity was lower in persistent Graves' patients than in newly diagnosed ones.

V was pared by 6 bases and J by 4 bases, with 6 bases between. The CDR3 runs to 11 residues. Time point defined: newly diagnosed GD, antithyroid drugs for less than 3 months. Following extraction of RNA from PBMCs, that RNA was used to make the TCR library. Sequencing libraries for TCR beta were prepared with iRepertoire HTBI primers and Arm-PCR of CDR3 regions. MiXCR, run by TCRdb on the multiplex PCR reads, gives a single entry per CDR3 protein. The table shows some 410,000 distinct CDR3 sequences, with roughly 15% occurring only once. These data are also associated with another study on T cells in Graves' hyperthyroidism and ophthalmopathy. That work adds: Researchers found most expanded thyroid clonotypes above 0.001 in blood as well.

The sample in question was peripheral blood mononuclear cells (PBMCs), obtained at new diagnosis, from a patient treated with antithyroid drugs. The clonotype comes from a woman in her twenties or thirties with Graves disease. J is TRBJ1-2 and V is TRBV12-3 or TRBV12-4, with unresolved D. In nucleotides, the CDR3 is TGTGCCAGCAGGGGGAGCTATGGCTACACCTTC. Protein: CASRGSYGYTF.